The sequence of this T cell receptor (beta chain) was determined in a study of blood T cells in healthy people across ages. Study in general: When template switching was applied, about one barcoded beta molecule was captured per two T cells.

Donors were systemically healthy Caucasian individuals from Russia aged 6 to 90 years. Alongside a J-beta primer mix, a sample-barcoded 5' primer served in a second PCR lasting about 7 to 11 cycles. With 12 random nucleotides, a template-switch adaptor tagged each individual cDNA molecule. TCRdb ran MiXCR on the 5' RACE reads and lists one entry per CDR3 protein. The profile shows roughly 930,000 distinct CDR3 sequences, about 48% of them singletons. Material: blood. This receptor was identified in a man between 25 and 39 years old in good health.

In DNA form, the CDR3 reads TGCAGCGTTGAAGTGTTACAGGGTGAAGCTTTCTTT. This gives the protein CSVEVLQGEAFF. The rearrangement joins TRBV29-1 to TRBJ1-1, with TRBD1 as a possible D gene (6 bases). The germline CDR1 and CDR2 sequences are SQVTM and ANQGSEA. The ends were cut back, 1 base at V and 7 bases at J, with 10 bases in the middle. CDR3 length: 12 residues.